The source of this TCR beta chain is a study of blood T cell repertoires in COVID-19. Study at large: Samples came from the United States, Italy and Spain, spanning acute and convalescent COVID-19. T cells, B-cell-depleted T cells, or PBMCs provided the cDNA or gDNA that served as material.

Per the authors' pipeline: Amplification of reference gene primers was used by the study to estimate nucleated cell counts. Libraries were prepared by immunoSEQ multiplex PCR; TCRdb keeps only in-frame clonotypes and omits some of them. D and trimming come from the DNA, and the V and J calls and clone size come from that table. This sample has 100,000 to 150,000 clones, with 65% to 80% found just once. From germline, CDR1 is SNHLY and CDR2 FYNNEI. This CDR3 region has 12 residues. V lost 7 bases, J lost 8 bases, and 6 bases stayed unmatched. The TCR originated in a human donor with acute or convalescent COVID-19. The donor label of this sample is uncertain. This chain connects TRBV2 to TRBJ1-1, with TRBD1 matching 8 bases. Sequencing was performed on peripheral blood. CDR3 region: CASIGTGSEAFF. The CDR3 DNA reads TGTGCCAGCATCGGGACAGGCTCCGAAGCTTTCTTT.